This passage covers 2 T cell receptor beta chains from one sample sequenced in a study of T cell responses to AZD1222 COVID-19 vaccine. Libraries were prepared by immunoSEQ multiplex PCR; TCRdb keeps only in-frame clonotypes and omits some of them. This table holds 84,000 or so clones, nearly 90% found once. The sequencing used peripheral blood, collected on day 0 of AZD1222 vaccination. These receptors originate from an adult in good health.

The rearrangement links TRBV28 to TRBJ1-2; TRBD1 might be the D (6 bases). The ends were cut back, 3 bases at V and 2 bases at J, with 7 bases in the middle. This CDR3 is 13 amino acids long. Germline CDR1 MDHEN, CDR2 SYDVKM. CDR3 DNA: TGTGCCAGCAGTTTCGGACAGAACTATGGCTACACCTTC. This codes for CASSFGQNYGYTF.

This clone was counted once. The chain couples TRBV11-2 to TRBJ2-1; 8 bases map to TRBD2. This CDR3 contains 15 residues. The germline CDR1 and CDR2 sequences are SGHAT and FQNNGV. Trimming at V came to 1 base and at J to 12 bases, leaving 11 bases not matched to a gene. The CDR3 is CASSLALAGMGRQFF. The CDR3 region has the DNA TGTGCCAGCAGCTTAGCGCTAGCGGGTATGGGTCGGCAGTTCTTC.